Listed here are 19 T cell receptor beta chains from one sample, sequenced in a study of cytomegalovirus exposure and HLA in healthy donors. With 60 Vbeta and 13 Jbeta primers, the PCR was carried out. Here immunoSEQ multiplex PCR was the method, and the copy in TCRdb shows in-frame clones only, minus some. The repertoire holds about 59,000 clones, with 65% to 90% as singletons. Specimen: PBMCs. These receptors were collected from a human donor in good health.

The genes are TRBV28 and TRBJ1-2; possible D gene TRBD1, 5 bases. CDR3 length: 13 residues. The germline V gene encodes CDR1 MDHEN and CDR2 SYDVKM. Between the trimmed V and J ends, which lost 3 bases and 4 bases, there was a span of 9 bases. CDR3 nucleotides: TGTGCCAGCAGTTTGGGGGAGGGCTATGGCTACACCTTC. It specifies CASSLGEGYGYTF.

The V and J genes are TRBV5-1 and TRBJ1-1, with D maybe TRBD1 (5 bases). The V end lost 5 bases, the J end lost 3 bases, and 14 bases lay between the germline ends. The CDR3 consists of 14 residues. Germline V lookup: CDR1 SGHRS, CDR2 YFSETQ. As DNA, the CDR3 is TGCGCCAGCAGTTACGACAGAGATTACACTGAAGCTTTCTTT. It specifies CASSYDRDYTEAFF.

The rearrangement uses TRBV7-2 and TRBJ1-5; perhaps TRBD1 as D (5 bases). Germline CDR1 is SGHTA and CDR2 is FQGNSA. CDR3 length equals 14 residues. Trimming pared 4 bases from V and 6 bases from J, leaving 13 bases between. DNA of the CDR3: TGTGCCAGCAGCTCGACCTCCAGGGTTCAGCCCCAGCATTTT. Residues: CASSSTSRVQPQHF.

This chain links TRBV19 with TRBJ2-7, with a tentative D call TRBD1 (6 bases). This CDR3 is 14 amino acids long. CDR1 is LNHDA, CDR2 SQIVND, per germline (reference sequence). V was cut by 6 bases and J by 0 bases, with 12 bases left in between. CDR3 in DNA: TGTGCCAGTAGCTACAGGGTCAGCTCCTACGAGCAGTACTTC. Amino acids: CASSYRVSSYEQYF.

The V and J genes are TRBV5-1 and TRBJ2-1; 7 nucleotides agree with TRBD2. The germline CDR1 and CDR2 sequences are SGHRS and YFSETQ. This CDR3 comprises 15 residues. Trimming took 6 bases from V and 4 from J; bases not matched to a gene: 10. The CDR3 loop is CASNFGEGTYNEQFF. In nucleotides, the CDR3 is TGCGCCAGCAACTTCGGGGAGGGCACGTACAATGAGCAGTTCTTC.

This chain connects TRBV11-2 to TRBJ2-7, with a possible D match to TRBD1 (5 bases). CDR3 length: 16 residues. With 2 bases removed from V and 4 bases from J, the gap between germline ends came to 18 bases. Germline V gene sequence: CDR1 SGHAT, CDR2 FQNNGV. The CDR3 DNA reads TGTGCCAGCAGCTTACCCTCCCCCGCCAGGGTATACGAGCAGTACTTC. Its protein product is CASSLPSPARVYEQYF.

The rearrangement links TRBV5-4 to TRBJ1-1, with a tentative D call TRBD1 (5 bases). With 6 bases removed from V and 0 bases from J, the gap between germline ends came to 15 bases. This CDR3 is built from 15 residues. Germline CDR1 and CDR2: SGHNT and YYREEE (reference sequence). The CDR3, as DNA: TGTGCCAGCACCGCCTGGGGGGTTCTGAACACTGAAGCTTTCTTT. It is translated as CASTAWGVLNTEAFF.

This clone was picked up a small number of times. The rearrangement uses TRBV7-9 and TRBJ1-2, with 8 bases lining up with TRBD1. Germline CDR1 and CDR2: SEHNR and FQNEAQ (reference sequence). With V trimmed by 5 bases and J by 7 bases, 12 bases remained unmatched. This CDR3 spans 15 amino acids. The CDR3 DNA reads TGTGCCAGCAGCAATACATCGACAGGGGATGGTGGCTACACCTTC. Encoded protein: CASSNTSTGDGGYTF.

The chain combines TRBV20-1 with TRBJ2-3; D remains unclear. Trimming removed 3 bases from V and 11 bases from J, with 9 bases in between. The CDR3 has 10 residues. Per the germline V gene, CDR1 is DFQATT and CDR2 is SNEGSKA (reference sequence). The CDR3 nucleotides read TGCAGTGCTAGCGAAACTCGGCAGTATTTT. Protein product: CSASETRQYF.

The chain couples TRBV7-9 to TRBJ2-1; 10 nucleotides align to TRBD2. The trim removed 8 bases at V and 3 bases at J, leaving 4 bases unmatched. CDR1 SEHNR and CDR2 FQNEAQ come from the germline V gene (reference sequence). The CDR3 has 14 amino acids. In DNA, the CDR3 is TGTGCCAGCCATCGGACTAGCGGCTACAATGAGCAGTTCTTC. Translating gives CASHRTSGYNEQFF.

The CDR3 DNA sequence: TGCGCCAGCAGCTTGGTAGGGGCTACAAGGGAAGCTTTCTTT. It codes for CASSLVGATREAFF. This chain links TRBV5-1 with TRBJ1-1, with D maybe TRBD1 (5 bases). The CDR3 contains 14 residues. V gave up 0 bases and J gave up 8 bases, with 14 bases separating them. Germline loops: CDR1 SGHRS, CDR2 YFSETQ.

J is TRBJ2-1 and V is TRBV27; 13 bases are shared with TRBD2. V shed 5 bases and J 7 bases; nucleotides not matched to a gene: 2. Germline V gene data show CDR1 as MNHEY and CDR2 as SMNVEV (reference sequence). This CDR3 has 14 amino acids. The CDR3: CASSPGLAGNEQFF. The CDR3 bases are TGTGCCAGCAGTCCGGGACTAGCGGGGAATGAGCAGTTCTTC.

V and J are TRBV5-8 and TRBJ1-1; weak D call: TRBD1 (5 bases). The CDR3 covers 17 residues. The germline gives CDR1 SGHTS, CDR2 YDEGEE. V was trimmed by 0 bases and J by 1 base, leaving 16 bases between them. CDR3 in amino acids: CASSLAGEGTANTEAFF. As DNA, the CDR3 is TGTGCCAGCAGCTTGGCCGGGGAGGGGACGGCGAACACTGAAGCTTTCTTT.

This chain joins TRBV27 and TRBJ1-2; weak D call: TRBD1 (5 bases). Trimming pared 3 bases from V and 2 bases from J, leaving 19 bases between. This CDR3 comprises 17 residues. Germline-derived CDR1 and CDR2 are MNHEY and SMNVEV (reference sequence). The CDR3 region has the DNA TGTGCCAGCAGTTTGATTGGCAGGGTCGGTGAAAACTATGGCTACACCTTC. It codes for CASSLIGRVGENYGYTF.

The V gene is TRBV19, the J gene TRBJ1-2, with TRBD1 matching 10 bases. The germline V gene has CDR1 LNHDA and CDR2 SQIVND (reference sequence). Unmatched junction bases numbered 8, after V lost 3 bases and J lost 4 bases. The CDR3 spans 16 residues. Here the CDR3 DNA reads TGTGCCAGTAGTATTCTAGAGGACAGGGGGACCTATGGCTACACCTTC. It is translated as CASSILEDRGTYGYTF.

The chain joins TRBV18 to TRBJ2-3, with D possibly matching TRBD2 (5 bases). Deletions cut 1 base from V and 2 bases from J, with 7 bases between. The CDR3 is made up of 14 amino acids. Germline-derived CDR1 and CDR2 are KGHSH and LQKENI. DNA of the CDR3: TGTGCCAGCTCACCACAGCGGAACACAGATACGCAGTATTTT. It translates to CASSPQRNTDTQYF.

The chain joins TRBV7-9 to TRBJ2-3; 7 positions agree with TRBD2. This CDR3 contains 14 residues. V gave up 7 bases and J gave up 4 bases; unmatched junction bases: 8. CDR1 is SEHNR, CDR2 FQNEAQ, per germline (reference sequence). The CDR3 spells CASTQGGGADTQYF. The DNA for the CDR3 is TGTGCCAGCACCCAGGGTGGGGGGGCAGATACGCAGTATTTT.

Regarding this clone: An end of the junction does not agree with germline; a read error may underlie this. The V call is TRBV19, the J call TRBJ1-5; 7 nucleotides line up with TRBD1. This CDR3 region has 14 residues. Per the germline V gene, CDR1 is LNHDA and CDR2 is SQIVND (reference sequence). Here the CDR3 reads CASSIRDSNQPQHF. DNA for the CDR3: TGTGCCAGTAGTATCCGGGACAGCAATCAGCCCCAACATTTT.

The gene calls are TRBV7-8 and TRBJ2-7, with D uncertain. There are 15 residues in the CDR3. V was pared by 9 bases and J by 4 bases, with 22 bases between. From germline, CDR1 is SGHVS and CDR2 FQNEAQ. CDR3 in amino acids: CASFFKQKAAYEQYF. In DNA form, the CDR3 reads TGTGCCAGTTTTTTCAAGCAGAAGGCGGCATACGAGCAGTACTTC. Combining the CDR3 with reference TRBV7-8 and TRBJ2-7 gives the whole variable domain GAGVSQSPRYKVAKRGQDVALRCDPISGHVSLFWYQQALGQGPEFLTYFQNEAQLDKSGLPSDRFFAERPEGSVSTLKIQRTQQEDSAVYLCASFFKQKAAYEQYFGPGTRLTVT.